This entry is about one TCR beta chain. Its specific antigen is unknown. Between the V and J ends, shortened by 2 bases and 4 bases respectively, the junction contains 12 bases. CDR1 MNHNY and CDR2 SVGAGI were looked up in the germline V gene (reference sequence). From its cysteine to its phenylalanine, the CDR3 spans 15 amino acids. This entry keeps only the CDR3 DNA: 45 bases, framed from base 1. This sample is part of a study of cytomegalovirus exposure and HLA in healthy donors (dated by TCRdb to about 2017). General notes on the study: In an earlier analysis of roughly 500 of the donors, 276 Gb of sequence data and 100 million or so unique TCR beta sequences from approximately 180 million T cells were reported. An early release that covered roughly 600 HLA-typed donors contained around 300 gigabases of sequencing data and approximately 85 million unique TCR sequences. The genetic ancestry cluster associated with self-reported Caucasian donors included 81% of the approximately 400 genotyped donors. The study aimed to test whether cataloging public T cell receptors could reveal signatures of past pathogen exposure. Using immunosequencing, the study profiled T cell repertoires from about 610 subjects and related those repertoires to cytomegalovirus serostatus. A separate validation cohort of roughly 130 different subjects was used in addition to the roughly 640-subject first cohort. To predict cytomegalovirus infection status, the study brought together high-throughput TCR immunosequencing, statistical association of individual TCRs with disease status, and machine learning. In a later analysis, previously published TCR beta repertoires from several hundred donors were re-analyzed and high-resolution HLA genotyping was added so that TCR occurrence patterns could be studied. Rather than using new phenotypic data, the later analysis identified candidate immune exposures from TCR beta sequences and from how often those sequences occurred across donors. An earlier analysis of 587 of the donors used high-throughput TCR beta sequencing to judge whether each TCR beta V gene segment behaved as functional or pseudogenic. Donor age, sex, ethnicity and CMV serostatus were compiled together with the repertoire data. A later genetic analysis used genome-wide SNP genotypes for about three fifths of the 666 donors, treating that subset as a discovery cohort. All discovery cohort repertoires had been generated on a single sequencing platform. HLA typing covered class I and class II loci at four-digit resolution. The number of donors typed differed by locus, with about 629-640 for A, B, C, DRB1 and DQB1, roughly 550 for DQA1, 600 to 610 for DPA1, and approximately 470 for DPB1. Because of strong linkage in the cohort, roughly five DR-DQ haplotypes were treated as single units for association and clustering. Across around 400 genotyped donors of the cohort, an average of roughly 250,000 unique TCR beta nucleotide sequences per donor were sequenced, and around 20% of those sequences were non-productive.

Paper-wide results and their limitations: In an earlier analysis of several hundred of the donors, most TCR beta V segments were observed in productive rearrangements about 90% or about 30% of the time, broadly matching IMGT annotations. Several of the top co-occurrence clusters appeared to be linked to parvovirus B19, influenza, CMV and Epstein-Barr virus, according to a later analysis. Linkage disequilibrium might explain the correlated functional status among segregating V segments, but an unknown experimental factor could not be ruled out. Sequencing depth was assumed to be roughly uniform across donors in the presence/absence analyses, though that assumption may not hold. The only immune exposure information available for the cohort was CMV serostatus. According to a later genetic analysis, donors in an Asian-associated ancestry cluster had fewer N-insertions in productive TCRs than the approximately 670-donor mean. According to the authors, the approach could potentially be generalized to other disease states and immunological phenotypes. Some IMGT-functional V segments, including TRBV6-2 and TRBV6-3, could not be distinguished by the 87-base-pair reads and were therefore excluded. According to a later analysis, TCR association rates differed among HLA loci, with DRB1 alleles showing the most associated TCRs and HLA-C alleles showing the fewest. Because HLA typing was unavailable for some donors at each locus, only the typed subset was used in association tests. A later analysis associated about 17,000 TCR beta sequences with specific HLA alleles at a false discovery rate of 0.05. In the study, some 160 TCR beta chains were listed as associated with cytomegalovirus. When HLA alleles, especially DR and DQ, strongly co-occurred, TCR associations were difficult to assign to individual alleles. A further reported finding was that TCR beta sequences accurately predicted the HLA-A and HLA-B alleles for most subjects in the first cohort. A later analysis found that HLA-associated TCR beta chains were more clonally expanded and had lower generation probabilities than equally common non-associated chains. In a later genetic analysis, a missense DCLRE1C variant was associated with V-gene and J-gene trimming of TCR beta chains, and the association was replicated in an independent cohort. A later analysis found that most CMV-associated TCR beta chains appeared HLA-restricted, with HLA associations seemingly driven largely by CMV exposure. A few of the identified cytomegalovirus-associated TCR beta chains were confirmed in vitro to be specific for cytomegalovirus antigens. About 15 rarely observed V segments, including chromosome 9 orphons, were excluded from the earlier analysis of several hundred of the donors because counts were too low. While some public TCRs were present in many individuals, most TCR sequences turned up only very rarely across donors. The cohort was sequenced for TCR beta chains only, and without alpha or paired-chain data the features that could be detected were limited. A cluster of highly shared sequence variants was judged likely to represent a technical artifact of the sequencing pipeline. In both the original and validation cohorts, the classifier was reported to diagnose cytomegalovirus status with high specificity and sensitivity.

Library preparation used the immunoSEQ multiplex PCR assay. For the multiplex PCR, a mixture combining 60 forward primers for TCR Vbeta segments and 13 reverse primers for TCR Jbeta segments was used. The CDR3 region of rearranged TCR beta genes was amplified from genomic DNA with a multiplex PCR assay. On the Illumina HiSeq System, the amplified TCR beta libraries were sequenced as 87-base-pair reads. Per the authors' processing: Across the 600 to 700 repertoires, a later analysis counted some 81 million unique TCR beta chains, approximately 12 million of which were shared by at least two donors. Raw reads were error-corrected and collapsed into unique sequences with a nearest-neighbor algorithm that merged closely related sequences to remove PCR and sequencing errors. V, D and J gene segments were assigned by aligning CDR3 sequences to IMGT reference sequences. For a sequence to be retained, a match of at least six nucleotides to both a V gene segment and a J gene segment was required. Rearrangements were classified as productive when the CDR3 lacked stop codons and remained in frame with V and J, and all other rearrangements were classified as non-productive. Following IMGT convention, CDR3 was defined as the stretch from the second conserved V-encoded cysteine to the conserved J-encoded phenylalanine. The earlier analysis of 500 to 600 of the donors excluded sequences that lacked an unambiguous match to a single V gene segment. In an earlier analysis of roughly 600 of the donors, a V segment was called functional when productive rearrangements were above 56.7%, and segregating when the standard deviation between donors exceeded 5%. To diagnose cytomegalovirus status from the catalog of TCR beta chain sequences, a statistical classification framework was built. V and J gene assignment, in a later analysis, came from comparing TCR nucleotide sequences with IMGT/GENE-DB human TR gene sequences. Using the TCRdist pipeline, a later analysis assigned CDR3 sequences along with most-parsimonious VDJ recombination scenarios. In a later analysis, each TCR beta chain was defined by its CDR3 amino acid sequence together with its V-gene family, and reads lacking a unique V-gene family were excluded. A later analysis removed 592 highly shared, low-generation-probability nucleotide sequences to deal with suspected cross-contamination and a sequencing artifact. For each public chain, a later analysis derived a clonal expansion index from normalized ranks of inferred template counts within each repertoire. Generation probabilities in a later analysis came from a VDJ recombination model fitted to out-of-frame rearrangements, and those results were checked against IGoR. Hypergeometric tests were used in a later analysis to score TCR-TCR, TCR-HLA and TCR-CMV co-occurrence, with a repertoire-size bias correction applied to the TCR pairs. A later analysis estimated false discovery rates by permuting HLA or CMV assignments 20 times. In a later analysis, co-occurring TCRs were grouped with DBSCAN, and TCRdist sequence similarity was added when clustering was performed within HLA-allele-positive subsets. Repertoires with fewer than 30,000 or more than 120,000 public chains were left out of co-occurrence clustering, as were roughly five repertoires with anomalous nucleotide sharing. Drawn from immuneACCESS, this table holds only the in-frame rearrangements with V and J called that TCRdb kept. Clones are partly lost; checked studies trace under half to an unresolved V gene and leave the rest unexplained. V and J calls and clone size follow that table, whereas D and trimming were derived from the DNA. The data table for this sample lists approximately 200,000 clones. Approximately 0.74% of the sample is held by the ten biggest clonotypes.

The cohort was made up of approximately 700 healthy bone marrow donors. All cohort members were sampled while nominally healthy, although unrecorded immune exposures were likely present. The donor tested CMV seronegative, placing the donor among the roughly 350 seronegative members of the cohort. A peripheral blood sample was collected from each donor, and TCR beta sequencing was performed on peripheral blood mononuclear cells. The Qiagen DNeasy Blood Extraction Kit was used to extract genomic DNA from the blood cell samples. The receptor was derived from a boy aged 5 to 17 in good health and CMV-seronegative. The chain is made from TRBV6-6 and TRBJ1-3; D gene: possibly TRBD1, on 5 matching bases. The sample comprised PBMCs. The CDR3 protein is CASSYERGPGNTIYF. The bases are TGTGCCAGCAGTTACGAAAGGGGTCCAGGAAACACCATATATTTT.